This TCR beta chain was sequenced during a study of cytomegalovirus exposure and HLA in healthy donors. Study findings and constraints: Earlier analysis looked at TCR beta V segments, and most were productive about 87% or about 30% of the time. In vitro confirmation showed three CMV-associated chains to be CMV antigen specific.

In the case of this clone: Antigen: not known.

PCR employed 60 Vbeta and 13 Jbeta primers. Assay used: immunoSEQ multiplex PCR; TCRdb lists only in-frame clones, some missing. Found here are some 150,000 clones, about 85% of them singletons; the top ten hold more than 2%. The donors (healthy individuals) were bone marrow donors. This clonotype was obtained from a woman between 18 and 29 years old in good health and CMV-seronegative. The material sequenced was PBMCs.

The CDR3 DNA reads as TGCGCCAGCAGCCCCCGGGACAGGGTCAACTATGGCTACACCTTC. Its translation is CASSPRDRVNYGYTF. This rearrangement joins TRBV4-3 to TRBJ1-2; TRBD1 matches 9 bases. V was clipped by 4 bases and J by 2 bases; unmatched bases: 5. This CDR3 is built from 15 residues. CDR1 is LGHNA, CDR2 YSLEER, per germline.